Below, one TCR beta chain is given with its context. Its cognate antigen has yet to be identified. No much larger clonotype is one base removed from it; base qualities were not supplied. The data originate from a study of T cell responses to AZD1222 COVID-19 vaccine (dated by TCRdb to about 2021). At the level of the whole study: Because spike-specific TCR depth and breadth did not differ between the two schedules, AZD1222 recipients who got a second dose at roughly 4 weeks were pooled with those who got a second dose at roughly 12 weeks. A total of just over 230 trial participants underwent TCR sequencing, of whom about 200 had received two doses of AZD1222 and some 25 had received two doses of the MenACWY control vaccine. Trial participants were enrolled into age subgroups of 18-55, 56-69 and 70-plus years, which contained roughly 140, 27 and 60 TCR-sequenced participants, respectively. Overall study outcomes, separate from this receptor: Reportedly, close to half of the unique spike-specific TCRs recognized epitopes lying outside the regions that are mutated in the B.1.351 and B.1.1.7 variants. No day 14 peak-response samples were available, so repertoires were characterized only after the peak T cell response. Participants were mostly white British and included more females than males, and it was suggested by the authors that clonal diversity may have been underestimated. CD4 TCRs associated with the vaccine covered the entire spike protein, and the dominant responses were in regions 160-218 and 743-854. After two AZD1222 doses, both the breadth and the depth of spike-specific TCRs were significantly higher than at day 0 and than in MenACWY recipients. The 56-69-year group was small, and its depth increase did not reach significance, likely because of low power. Conclusions about previously exposed vaccinees are limited because only five to seven AZD1222 recipients were SARS-CoV-2 seropositive at baseline.

The CDR3 regions of human TCRbeta chains were subjected to immunosequencing. The study's own analysis went as follows. Repertoire TCRs were checked for matches against a reference library of SARS-CoV-2-specific TCRs that had been generated using the MIRA antigen-specificity platform. Breadth meant the fraction of unique TCRs that were SARS-CoV-2-associated, whereas depth meant the fraction of total T cells that were SARS-CoV-2-associated. Each spike-specific TCR was assigned to its reactive spike region and to a CD4 or CD8 class using the MIRA data. Log10-transformed breadth and depth values were compared by one-way ANOVA with Sidak's multiple comparisons tests. TCRdb obtained this table from immuneACCESS and retained in-frame rearrangements with V and J assigned. These tables miss some clones; where compared with another copy, unresolved V genes account for less than half of the shortfall, and the remainder is unexplained. V, J and clone size derive from that table, while D and trimming were established from the DNA sequence. This sample gives tens of thousands of clones in total; around nine tenths of them show up just once. In total, the top ten clones hold less than 2.5% of the sample.

The CDR3 measures 16 amino acids from cysteine to phenylalanine. The kept DNA is CDR3 alone, 48 bases in frame from the first base. CDR1 SQVTM and CDR2 ANQGSEA are derived from the germline V gene. The germline V end is reduced by 4 bases and the J end by 5 bases; junction bases left unmatched: 14. Reading the label with the study, this specimen's time point is: baseline before first vaccination. Vaccinee samples were obtained from the UK trials COV001 and COV002, which included a single-blind randomized controlled phase 2/3 trial of AZD1222 (ChAdOx1 nCoV-19) in healthy adults. Trial participant PBMC samples were collected at day 0 and day 28 after the second dose for TCRbeta chain sequencing.

The TCR sequence derives from an adult in good health. The source was peripheral blood, collected on day 0 of AZD1222 vaccination. The V and J genes are TRBV29-1 and TRBJ2-1, and 7 bases in between align with TRBD2. The CDR3 protein sequence reads: CSVASIMREYDNEQFF. The DNA sequence is TGCAGCGTTGCTAGTATCATGCGGGAGTACGACAATGAGCAGTTCTTC.